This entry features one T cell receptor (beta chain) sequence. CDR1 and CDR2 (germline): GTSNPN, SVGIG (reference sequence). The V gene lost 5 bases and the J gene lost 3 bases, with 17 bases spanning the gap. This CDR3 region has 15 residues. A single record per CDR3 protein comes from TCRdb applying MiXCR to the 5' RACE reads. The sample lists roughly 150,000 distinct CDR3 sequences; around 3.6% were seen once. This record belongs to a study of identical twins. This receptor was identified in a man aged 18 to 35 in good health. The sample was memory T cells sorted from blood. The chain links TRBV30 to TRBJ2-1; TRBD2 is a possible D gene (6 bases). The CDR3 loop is CAWRFAAGLYNEQFF. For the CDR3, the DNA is TGTGCCTGGCGATTCGCGGCGGGACTCTACAATGAGCAGTTCTTC. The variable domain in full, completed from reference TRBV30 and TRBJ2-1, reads SQTIHQWPATLVQPVGSPLSLECTVEGTSNPNLYWYRQAAGRGLQLLFYSVGIGQISSEVPQNLSASRPQDRQFILSSKKLLLSDSGFYLCAWRFAAGLYNEQFFGPGTRLTVL.